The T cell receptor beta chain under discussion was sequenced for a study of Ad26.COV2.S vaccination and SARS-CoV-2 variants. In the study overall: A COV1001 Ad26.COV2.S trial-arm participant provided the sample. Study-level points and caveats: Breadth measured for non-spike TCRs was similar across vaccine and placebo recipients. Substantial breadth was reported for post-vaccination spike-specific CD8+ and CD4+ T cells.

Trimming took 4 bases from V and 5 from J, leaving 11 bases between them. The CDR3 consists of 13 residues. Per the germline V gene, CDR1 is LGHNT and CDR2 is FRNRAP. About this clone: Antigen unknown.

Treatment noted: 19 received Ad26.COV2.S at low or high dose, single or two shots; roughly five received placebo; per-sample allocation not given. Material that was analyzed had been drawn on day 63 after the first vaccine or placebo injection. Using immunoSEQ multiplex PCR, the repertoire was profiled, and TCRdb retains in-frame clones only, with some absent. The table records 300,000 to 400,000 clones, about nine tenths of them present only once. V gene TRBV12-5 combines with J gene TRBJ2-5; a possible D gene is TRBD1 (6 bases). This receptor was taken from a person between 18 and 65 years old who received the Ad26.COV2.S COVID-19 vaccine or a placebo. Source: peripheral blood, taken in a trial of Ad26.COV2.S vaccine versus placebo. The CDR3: CASGSYRAETQYF. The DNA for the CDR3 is TGTGCTAGTGGTTCATACAGGGCCGAGACCCAGTACTTC.